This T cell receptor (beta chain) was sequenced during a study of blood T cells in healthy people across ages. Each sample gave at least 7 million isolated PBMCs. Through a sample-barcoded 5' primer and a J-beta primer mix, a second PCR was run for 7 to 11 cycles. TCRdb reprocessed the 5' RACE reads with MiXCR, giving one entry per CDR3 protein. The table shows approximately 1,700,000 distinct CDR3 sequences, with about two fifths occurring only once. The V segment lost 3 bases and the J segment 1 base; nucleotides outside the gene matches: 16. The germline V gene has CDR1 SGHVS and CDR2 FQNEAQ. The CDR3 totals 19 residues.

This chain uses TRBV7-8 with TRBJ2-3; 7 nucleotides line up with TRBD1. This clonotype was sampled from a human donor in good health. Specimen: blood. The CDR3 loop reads CASSFSVGFRQGGTDTQYF. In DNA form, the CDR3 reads TGTGCCAGCAGCTTTAGCGTTGGATTTCGACAGGGAGGCACAGATACGCAGTATTTT.